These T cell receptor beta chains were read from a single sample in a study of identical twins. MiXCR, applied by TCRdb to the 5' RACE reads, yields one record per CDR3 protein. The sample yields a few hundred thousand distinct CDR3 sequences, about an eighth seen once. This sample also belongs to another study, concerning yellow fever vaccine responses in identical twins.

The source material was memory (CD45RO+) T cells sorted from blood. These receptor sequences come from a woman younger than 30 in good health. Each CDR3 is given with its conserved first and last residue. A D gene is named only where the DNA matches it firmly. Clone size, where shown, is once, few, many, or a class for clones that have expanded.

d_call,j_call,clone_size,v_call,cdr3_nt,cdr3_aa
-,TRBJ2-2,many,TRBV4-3,TGCGCCAGCAGCCAAGACTATGCCGGGGAGCTGTTTTTT,CASSQDYAGELFF
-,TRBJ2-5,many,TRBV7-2,TGTGCCAGCAGCTTAGATCGAATAGGGACCCAGTACTTC,CASSLDRIGTQYF
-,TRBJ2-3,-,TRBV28,TGTGCCAGCAGTTTATGGTTCACAGGGAGGTTAAGCACAGATACGCAGTATTTT,CASSLWFTGRLSTDTQYF
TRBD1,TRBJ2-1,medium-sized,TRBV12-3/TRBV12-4,TGTGCCAGCAGTTTTGGACAGGGGAACAATGAGCAGTTCTTC,CASSFGQGNNEQFF
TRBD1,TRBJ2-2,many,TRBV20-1,TGCAGTGCTAGGGGGACAGGAGACACCGGGGAGCTGTTTTTT,CSARGTGDTGELFF
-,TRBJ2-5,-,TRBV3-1,TGTGCCAGCAGCCAAGGGACACCGAGGGAGACCCAGTACTTC,CASSQGTPRETQYF
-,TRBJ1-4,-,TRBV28,TGTGCCAGCAGTTTTCGCCAGGGGACAAATGAAAAACTGTTTTTT,CASSFRQGTNEKLFF
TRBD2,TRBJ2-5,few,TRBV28,TGTGCCAGCAGTACCGGGACTAGCGGGGACCAAGAGACCCAGTACTTC,CASSTGTSGDQETQYF
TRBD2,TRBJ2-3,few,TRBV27,TGTGCCAGCACTCAGCGGGGGCGCGGCACAGATACGCAGTATTTT,CASTQRGRGTDTQYF
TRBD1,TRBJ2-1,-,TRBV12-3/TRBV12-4,TGTGCCAGCAGCCCTCGCGCGGGACAGGGGAATCACGAGCAGTTCTTC,CASSPRAGQGNHEQFF
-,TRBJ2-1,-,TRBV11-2,TGTGCCAGCAGCTTAGACGGGCATGAGCAGTTCTTC,CASSLDGHEQFF
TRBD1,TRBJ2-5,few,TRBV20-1,TGCAGTGCTAATGACAGGGCGGAGACCCAGTACTTC,CSANDRAETQYF
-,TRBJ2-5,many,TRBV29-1,TGCAGCGTTTGTTGCCCGGTCCAAGAGACCCAGTACTTC,CSVCCPVQETQYF
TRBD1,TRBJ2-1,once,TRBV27,TGTGCCAGCAGTTTAGCCCCCCCCAGACAGGGATATAACAATGAGCAGTTCTTC,CASSLAPPRQGYNNEQFF
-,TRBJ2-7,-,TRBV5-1,TGCGCCAGCAGCACGGACAGCCTCTACGAGCAGTACTTC,CASSTDSLYEQYF
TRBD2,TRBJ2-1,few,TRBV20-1,TGCAGTGCTAGAGACCCGGGACAGCCAACTAGCGGGGCCCACTACAATGAGCAGTTCTTC,CSARDPGQPTSGAHYNEQFF
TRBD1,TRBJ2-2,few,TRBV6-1,TGTGCCAGCGGGGACAGTAACACCGGGGAGCTGTTTTTT,CASGDSNTGELFF
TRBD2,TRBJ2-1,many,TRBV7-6,TGTGCCAGCAGCTTAGTCCGGCGGGAGAAGGATGAGCAGTTCTTC,CASSLVRREKDEQFF
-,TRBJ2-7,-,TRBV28,TGTGCCAGCACCGGGGTGGGGGAGCGTCTCCACGAGCAGTACTTC,CASTGVGERLHEQYF
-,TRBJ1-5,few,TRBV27,TGTGCCAGCAGTTTATTATCGGCAGGAGGCAATCAGCCCCAGCATTTT,CASSLLSAGGNQPQHF
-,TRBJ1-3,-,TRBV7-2,TGTGCCAGCAGCTTAGCATCCAGAGCGGGAAACACCATATATTTT,CASSLASRAGNTIYF
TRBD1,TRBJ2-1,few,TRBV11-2,TGTGCCAGCAGCTTAGAGGGGACAGCCTACAATGAGCAGTTCTTC,CASSLEGTAYNEQFF
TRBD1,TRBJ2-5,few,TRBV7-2,TGTGCCAGCAGCTTAGTGACAGGGCGTCAAGAGACCCAGTACTTC,CASSLVTGRQETQYF
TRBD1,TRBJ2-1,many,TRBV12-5,TGTGCTAGTGGTCCGGGGACAGGGGCTTACAATGAGCAGTTCTTC,CASGPGTGAYNEQFF
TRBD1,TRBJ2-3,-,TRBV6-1,TGTGCCAGCAGTGAATGGGGGACAGGGGGCGCGCCAGATACGCAGTATTTT,CASSEWGTGGAPDTQYF
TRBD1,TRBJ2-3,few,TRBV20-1,TGCAGTGCTAGAACCGGGACAGCTACAGATACGCAGTATTTT,CSARTGTATDTQYF
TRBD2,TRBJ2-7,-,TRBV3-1,TGTGCCAGCAGCCTTACTAGCGGGCACTACGAGCAGTACTTC,CASSLTSGHYEQYF
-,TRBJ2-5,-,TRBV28,TGTGCCAGCAGTTTAAATTTCGGCCCGGAGACCCAGTACTTC,CASSLNFGPETQYF
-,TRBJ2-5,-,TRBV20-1,TGCAGTGCTAGAGATTCAGGGGTCGAGACCCAGTACTTC,CSARDSGVETQYF
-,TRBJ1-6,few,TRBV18,TGTGCCAGCTCTTCGGACGGAGATTCACCCCTCCACTTT,CASSSDGDSPLHF
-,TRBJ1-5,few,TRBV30,TGTGCCTGGACTTCAGGGTATAGCAATCAGCCCCAGCATTTT,CAWTSGYSNQPQHF
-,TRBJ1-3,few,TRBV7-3,TGTGCCAGCAGCTTAAAGCCCCCCCCCGACAGTTCGGGGGACACCATATATTTT,CASSLKPPPDSSGDTIYF